A single sample gave rise to the 16 T cell receptor beta chains below, sequenced in a study of technical replicates of blood from several donors. TCRdb's table, derived via immunoSEQ multiplex PCR, lists solely in-frame clones and lacks some. The sample contains 70,000 to 80,000 clones, around 93% of which appear only once. The sequencing input was T cells isolated from PBMCs. These receptors were obtained from a human donor in good health.

The rearrangement links TRBV28 to TRBJ1-5; D uncertain. The CDR3 loop spans 14 amino acids. Trimming shortened V by 3 bases and J by 6 bases, and 12 bases separated the two germline ends. Germline V gives CDR1 MDHEN, CDR2 SYDVKM. CDR3 DNA: TGTGCCAGCAGTTTGCCCGGGGAGGGTCAGCCCCAGCATTTT. Residues: CASSLPGEGQPQHF.

This clone was detected a few times. The chain carries TRBV4-2 and TRBJ1-1, with D uncertain. V was cut by 0 bases and J by 1 base, with 9 bases left in between. Germline CDR1 reads LGHNA; CDR2 reads YNFKEQ. CDR3 length equals 15 residues. The CDR3 is CASSQEVGQNTEAFF. The CDR3, as DNA: TGTGCCAGCAGCCAAGAAGTGGGCCAGAACACTGAAGCTTTCTTT.

The V and J genes are TRBV19 and TRBJ2-7; 10 bases agree with TRBD2. Germline CDR1 and CDR2: LNHDA and SQIVND (reference sequence). Losses at the gene ends were 6 bases for V and 4 bases for J; bases not matched to a gene: 12. This CDR3 has 16 residues. CDR3 sequence reads: CASSLNVPSGSYEQYF. CDR3 in DNA: TGTGCCAGTAGCCTCAATGTACCTAGCGGGAGTTACGAGCAGTACTTC.

This chain joins TRBV10-3 and TRBJ2-5; the match to TRBD1 covers 9 bases. Per germline, CDR1 ENHRY and CDR2 SYGVKD. V trimming: 7 bases; J trimming: 3 bases; junction bases outside the gene matches: 15. The CDR3 totals 17 residues. The CDR3 coding sequence is TGTGCCATCACAAGAAGCGGGACAGGGAGTTTCGAAGAGACCCAGTACTTC. Amino acids: CAITRSGTGSFEETQYF.

The chain carries TRBV7-2 and TRBJ2-4; D perhaps matches TRBD2 (6 bases). Germline V gives CDR1 SGHTA, CDR2 FQGNSA. The length of the CDR3 is 16 residues. The V and J ends lost 0 bases and 0 bases respectively, with 9 bases between them. CDR3 nucleotides: TGTGCCAGCAGCTTAGCTGGGGGACTAGCCAAAAACATTCAGTACTTC. Translated, it gives CASSLAGGLAKNIQYF.

This CDR3 is CSVEDPPYTGHQEQYF. The CDR3 region has the DNA TGCAGCGTTGAAGACCCTCCTTATACTGGACACCAGGAGCAGTACTTC. This chain joins TRBV29-1 and TRBJ2-7; D perhaps matches TRBD1 (5 bases). CDR1 is SQVTM, CDR2 ANQGSEA, per germline. This CDR3 contains 16 residues. V lost 0 bases and J lost 7, with 22 bases in between.

The chain joins TRBV5-6 to TRBJ2-7, with 7 bases lining up with TRBD2. The V segment lost 3 bases and the J segment 2 bases; nucleotides outside the gene matches: 5. The CDR3 spans 14 residues. The germline V gene has CDR1 SGHDT and CDR2 YYEEEE. CDR3 coding DNA: TGTGCCAGCAGCTACGGACTAGTAACCTACGAGCAGTACTTC. Translated, it gives CASSYGLVTYEQYF.

The V call is TRBV11-2, the J call TRBJ1-1; a weak D match, TRBD1 (6 bases). The V end lost 5 bases, the J end lost 11 bases, and 21 bases lay between the germline ends. The CDR3 contains 14 residues. Germline V gene data show CDR1 as SGHAT and CDR2 as FQNNGV. DNA of the CDR3: TGTGCCAGCAGCCCTGACAGGCTGTTGGTGTATGCTTTCTTT. As protein: CASSPDRLLVYAFF.

The rearrangement joins TRBV19 to TRBJ2-3; TRBD2 aligns across 10 bases. The CDR3 extends over 16 amino acids. Germline V gene data show CDR1 as LNHDA and CDR2 as SQIVND (reference sequence). J was trimmed by 2 bases and V by 3 bases; bases with no gene match: 5. The CDR3 DNA reads TGTGCCAGTAGTATGAACGGACTAGCGGTCACAGATACGCAGTATTTT. It specifies CASSMNGLAVTDTQYF. The full variable domain, its missing parts supplied by reference TRBV19 and TRBJ2-3, is DGGITQSPKYLFRKEGQNVTLSCEQNLNHDAMYWYRQDPGQGLRLIYYSQIVNDFQKGDIAEGYSVSREKKESFPLTVTSAQKNPTAFYLCASSMNGLAVTDTQYFGPGTRLTVL.

The genes are TRBV9 and TRBJ2-1; 9 nucleotides line up with TRBD2. CDR1 is SGDLS, CDR2 YYNGEE, per germline. The CDR3 loop spans 15 amino acids. The V gene end was trimmed by 0 bases and the J gene end by 6 bases; junction bases not matched to a gene: 4. DNA for the CDR3: TGTGCCAGCAGCGTAGCTCTAGCGGGGCGCAATGAGCAGTTCTTC. Its translation: CASSVALAGRNEQFF.

This chain joins TRBV27 and TRBJ2-7; possibly TRBD1 for D (5 bases). Germline CDR1 reads MNHEY; CDR2 reads SMNVEV (reference sequence). V lost 5 bases and J lost 0, with 14 bases in between. This CDR3 comprises 15 residues. The CDR3 reads CASSLDTSYSYEQYF. The CDR3 bases are TGTGCCAGCAGTCTGGACACTTCCTACTCCTACGAGCAGTACTTC.

The chain combines TRBV7-9 with TRBJ2-7; 9 bases map to TRBD1. The germline CDR1 and CDR2 sequences are SEHNR and FQNEAQ (reference sequence). The ends lost 5 bases at V and 3 bases at J; junction bases unmatched: 8. The CDR3 runs 15 residues. DNA of the CDR3: TGTGCCAGCAGCCCGGGACAGGGAAAGATCTACGAGCAGTACTTC. This codes for CASSPGQGKIYEQYF.

This clone showed up just once. This chain uses TRBV7-9 with TRBJ1-4; D not resolved. The V and J ends lost 4 bases and 7 bases respectively, with 10 bases between them. Germline V gene sequence: CDR1 SEHNR, CDR2 FQNEAQ (reference sequence). There are 13 residues in the CDR3. CDR3 bases: TGTGCCAGCAGCTGGGGAGAATTTGAAAAACTGTTTTTT. Protein sequence: CASSWGEFEKLFF.

This clone was found once. The V gene is TRBV6-1, the J gene TRBJ2-7; D gene uncertain. The CDR3 contains 13 residues. Germline loops: CDR1 MNHNS, CDR2 SASEGT. V gave up 4 bases and J gave up 0 bases, with 7 bases separating them. The CDR3 here is CASSASSSYEQYF. The CDR3, as DNA: TGTGCCAGCAGTGCTTCTAGCTCCTACGAGCAGTACTTC.

CDR3 DNA sequence: TGTGCCAGCAGTTTATGGGGGGGCCCGAACACTGAAGCTTTCTTT. Amino acid sequence: CASSLWGGPNTEAFF. This sequence joins TRBV27 and TRBJ1-1, with D perhaps TRBD1 (6 bases). Germline V gene data show CDR1 as MNHEY and CDR2 as SMNVEV (reference sequence). The V end lost 1 base, the J end lost 1 base, and 10 bases lay between the germline ends. The CDR3 length is 15 residues.

This clone appeared a single time. This chain connects TRBV7-6 to TRBJ2-5; a possible D gene is TRBD2 (6 bases). This CDR3 comprises 16 residues. Per the germline V gene, CDR1 is SGHVS and CDR2 is FNYEAQ. Trimming stripped 0 bases from V and 5 bases from J, with 16 bases between. The CDR3: CASSLAWRDIEETQYF. The CDR3, as DNA: TGTGCCAGCAGCTTAGCGTGGCGGGATATCGAGGAGACCCAGTACTTC.